Each of the 9 T cell receptor beta chains below was sequenced from the same sample in a study of CD8+ T cells in alopecia areata listed by TCRdb under 2018. The library was prepared using the immunoSEQ multiplex PCR assay. For TCR sequencing, RNA was extracted from every sample and reverse transcribed into cDNA to serve as template. What TCRdb holds here is the immuneACCESS table cut down to in-frame rearrangements. Part of the clones is not present; checked against another copy, under half of the missing clones reflect an unresolved V gene, and the others are unexplained. The sample records about 200,000 clones, about three fifths of which are singletons. The ten largest clones capture more than 0.4% of the sample. What this sample's time point label stands for: baseline before oral tofacitinib. The sample here was CD4+ T cells sorted from blood, taken at week 0. Receptors were obtained from a human donor with alopecia areata.

The J gene is TRBJ2-5, the V gene TRBV7-6; possibly TRBD1 or TRBD2 for D (5 bases each). The germline V gene encodes CDR1 SGHVS and CDR2 FNYEAQ. Between the trimmed V and J ends, which lost 1 base and 1 base, there was a span of 16 bases. This CDR3 comprises 17 residues. The CDR3 DNA follows: TGTGCCAGCAGCTTAGGGACCGGGGCTAAGGCCCAAGAGACCCAGTACTTC. Protein sequence: CASSLGTGAKAQETQYF.

There are a few counts of this clone. The gene calls are TRBV7-8 and TRBJ1-5; D possibly corresponds to TRBD1 (5 bases). There are 16 residues in the CDR3. Per the germline V gene, CDR1 is SGHVS and CDR2 is FQNEAQ. The V and J ends lost 2 bases and 7 bases respectively, with 18 bases between them. CDR3 in DNA: TGTGCCAGCAGCTTATCCGGGGCTACGGGGATGCAGCCCCAGCATTTT. This codes for CASSLSGATGMQPQHF.

The chain uses TRBV25-1 and TRBJ2-7, with D maybe TRBD1 (6 bases). Germline CDR1 is MGHDK and CDR2 is SYGVNS. The germline V and J ends were trimmed by 0 bases and 5 bases, with 23 bases remaining between them. The CDR3 totals 18 residues. The CDR3 spells CASSEYLTRVRGIHEQYF. Here the CDR3 DNA reads TGTGCCAGCAGTGAATATCTTACCAGGGTGAGGGGGATCCACGAGCAGTACTTC.

This chain links TRBV7-2 with TRBJ2-7; possibly TRBD2 for D (5 bases). The CDR3 runs to 15 residues. From germline, CDR1 is SGHTA and CDR2 FQGNSA. With 5 bases removed from V and 2 bases from J, the gap between germline ends came to 16 bases. The CDR3 loop is CASSPDPNGAYEQYF. The CDR3 nucleotides are TGTGCCAGCAGCCCGGACCCAAACGGGGCCTACGAGCAGTACTTC.

This chain uses TRBV29-1 with TRBJ2-3; maybe TRBD1 (6 bases). Germline V gene sequence: CDR1 SQVTM, CDR2 ANQGSEA. The CDR3 length is 14 residues. The CDR3 DNA follows: TGCATCACTCGTGAAAGGGGGAGCACAGATACGCAGTATTTT. Its translation: CITRERGSTDTQYF.

This clone came up a few times. The chain carries TRBV5-1 and TRBJ1-1; no reliable D call. The germline V gene encodes CDR1 SGHRS and CDR2 YFSETQ. This CDR3 has 15 amino acids. The germline V and J ends were trimmed by 4 bases and 1 base, with 14 bases remaining between them. The CDR3 reads CASSTAQIGNTEAFF. The CDR3, as DNA: TGCGCCAGCAGCACGGCACAGATAGGGAACACTGAAGCTTTCTTT.

The chain uses TRBV14 and TRBJ1-5; 10 nucleotides match TRBD1. The V gene's germline CDR1 is SGHDN and CDR2 FVKESK. Germline trimming cut 3 bases from V and 5 bases from J; bases unmatched to any gene: 4. The CDR3 contains 15 residues. CDR3 in amino acids: CASSQGQGTDQPQHF. In DNA form, the CDR3 reads TGTGCCAGCAGCCAGGGACAGGGGACCGATCAGCCCCAGCATTTT.

The chain couples TRBV29-1 to TRBJ2-4, with TRBD1 identical over 8 bases. The CDR3 runs 12 residues. J lost 5 bases, V lost 5 bases, and 2 bases had no gene match. CDR1 is SQVTM, CDR2 ANQGSEA, per germline. Here the CDR3 reads CSVTTGENIQYF. Written as DNA, the CDR3 is TGCAGCGTTACGACAGGGGAAAACATTCAGTACTTC.

The chain uses TRBV30 and TRBJ2-5; TRBD2 aligns across 7 bases. Germline CDR1 and CDR2: GTSNPN and SVGIG (reference sequence). The CDR3 spans 13 residues. With 3 bases clipped from V and 1 base from J, the junction kept 2 bases outside the gene matches. The CDR3 loop is CAWSRLAQETQYF. The CDR3 nucleotides read TGTGCCTGGAGCCGACTAGCCCAAGAGACCCAGTACTTC.